This T cell receptor (beta chain) was recovered during a study of CD8+ T cells in alopecia areata. The treatment was: oral pan-JAK inhibitor, 5-10 mg twice daily. Trimming shortened V by 2 bases and J by 6 bases, and 10 bases separated the two germline ends. The germline V gene encodes CDR1 GTSNPN and CDR2 SVGIG (reference sequence). There are 13 residues in the CDR3. The sequencing template was cDNA reverse transcribed from extracted RNA. Method: immunoSEQ multiplex PCR; TCRdb's copy keeps in-frame clones and lacks some. The sample lists 150,000 to 200,000 clones, roughly 60% occurring once. This clonotype was obtained from a human donor with alopecia areata. The chain links TRBV30 to TRBJ2-2; D gene ambiguous. The input for sequencing was CD4+ T cells sorted from blood, taken at week 24, from a patient treated with tofacitinib. CDR3 sequence (DNA): TGTGCCTGGAGTCGCAGGTTGCCCGGGGAGCTGTTTTTT. Its protein is CAWSRRLPGELFF.